The following is a T cell receptor beta chain sequence with its context. These data are taken from a study of blood T cell repertoires in COVID-19. The wider study: The United States, Italy and Spain were the sources of the acute and convalescent COVID-19 samples. The cDNA or gDNA used as material had been derived from T cells, B-cell-depleted T cells, or PBMCs.

In the study's own analysis: Nucleated cell number was recorded as an estimate derived from reference gene primer amplification. Repertoires were generated with immunoSEQ multiplex PCR, while TCRdb's copy carries only in-frame clones and drops some. The D gene and trimming were derived from the DNA, and the V and J assignments and clone size from that table. The data hold 350,000 to 400,000 clones, with 90% observed a single time. This TCR came from a man aged 18 to 30 with active or convalescent COVID-19. The material sequenced was peripheral blood.

CDR3 nucleotides: TGTGCCAGCAGCAGCGGGCCTTCCTACAATGAGCAGTTCTTC. Residues: CASSSGPSYNEQFF. The V and J genes are TRBV7-2 and TRBJ2-1; TRBD2 might be the D (6 bases). The ends were cut back, 5 bases at V and 1 base at J, with 9 bases in the middle. Germline V lookup: CDR1 SGHTA, CDR2 FQGNSA. CDR3 length equals 14 residues.